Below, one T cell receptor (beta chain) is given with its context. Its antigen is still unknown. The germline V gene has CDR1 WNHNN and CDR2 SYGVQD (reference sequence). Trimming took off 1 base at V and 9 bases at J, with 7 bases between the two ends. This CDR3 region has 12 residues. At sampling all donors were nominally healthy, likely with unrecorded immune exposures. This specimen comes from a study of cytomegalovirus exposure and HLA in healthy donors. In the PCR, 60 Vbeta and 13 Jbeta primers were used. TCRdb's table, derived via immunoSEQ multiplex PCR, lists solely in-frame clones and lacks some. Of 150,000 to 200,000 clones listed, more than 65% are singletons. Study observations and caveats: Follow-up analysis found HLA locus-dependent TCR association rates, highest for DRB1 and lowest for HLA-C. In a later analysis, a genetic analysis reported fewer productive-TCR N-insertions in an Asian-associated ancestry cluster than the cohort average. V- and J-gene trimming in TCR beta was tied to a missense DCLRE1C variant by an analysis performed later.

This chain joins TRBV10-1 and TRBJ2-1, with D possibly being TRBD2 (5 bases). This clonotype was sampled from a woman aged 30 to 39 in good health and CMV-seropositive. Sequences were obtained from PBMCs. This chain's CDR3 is CASSELGSEQFF. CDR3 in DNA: TGCGCCAGCAGTGAGTTGGGGAGTGAGCAGTTCTTC.